Listed here are 32 T cell receptor beta chains from one sample, sequenced in a study of CD8+ T cells in alopecia areata. The authors extracted RNA and reverse transcribed it into cDNA as the sequencing template. Here immunoSEQ multiplex PCR was the method, and the copy in TCRdb shows in-frame clones only, minus some. The sample holds roughly 210,000 clones, over 40% seen once. Noted treatment: oral pan-JAK inhibitor, 5-10 mg twice daily. Sequenced here: CD4+ T cells sorted from blood, sampled at approximately week 39, from a patient treated with tofacitinib. The origin of the receptors is a human donor with alopecia areata.

The CDR3 loop reads CASSFTRDNEQFF. In nucleotides, the CDR3 is TGTGCCAGCAGCTTTACGCGGGACAATGAGCAGTTCTTC. V and J are TRBV11-3 and TRBJ2-1; D perhaps matches TRBD2 (5 bases). The germline CDR1 and CDR2 sequences are SGHNT and YENEEA. V was cut by 3 bases and J by 5 bases, with 8 bases left in between. This CDR3 is 13 amino acids long.

This clone was seen a few times. The chain carries TRBV5-1 and TRBJ2-1, with TRBD2 identical over 10 bases. The CDR3 runs 15 residues. Trimming removed 4 bases from V and 1 base from J; junction bases left unmatched: 2. Germline loops: CDR1 SGHRS, CDR2 YFSETQ. The DNA for the CDR3 is TGCGCCAGCAGCAGAGCGGGAGGGTCCTACAATGAGCAGTTCTTC. This gives the protein CASSRAGGSYNEQFF.

This clone was seen a few times. V is TRBV27 and J is TRBJ1-5; D not certain. The CDR3 runs 13 residues. The germline V and J ends were trimmed by 3 bases and 6 bases, with 9 bases remaining between them. Per germline, CDR1 MNHEY and CDR2 SMNVEV (reference sequence). As DNA, the CDR3 is TGTGCCAGCAGTTTTTCTGGGAGTCAGCCCCAGCATTTT. Its translation is CASSFSGSQPQHF.

The chain links TRBV5-1 to TRBJ2-2; D is uncertain. This CDR3 comprises 16 residues. Germline assignment: CDR1 SGHRS and CDR2 YFSETQ. V lost 4 bases to trimming and J lost 2 bases, with 15 bases between them. The CDR3 nucleotides read TGCGCCAGCAGCCCCCTTGCGGCTACAAACACCGGGGAGCTGTTTTTT. Protein sequence: CASSPLAATNTGELFF.

The CDR3 bases are TGCGCCAGCAGCTTGTGGCGAGAGAACACCGGGGAGCTGTTTTTT. As protein: CASSLWRENTGELFF. The chain employs TRBV5-1 and TRBJ2-2, with unresolved D. Trimming cost V 1 base and J 1 base, with 8 bases left between them. CDR1 is SGHRS, CDR2 YFSETQ, per germline. The CDR3 sequence is 15 residues long.

The chain has TRBV2 and TRBJ2-5; TRBD1 might be the D (6 bases). V was pared by 9 bases and J by 2 bases, with 16 bases between. CDR1 and CDR2 (germline): SNHLY, FYNNEI. The CDR3 runs 14 residues. In DNA form, the CDR3 reads TGTGCCAGTAGGAACCGGGACACACAAGAGACCCAGTACTTC. Residues: CASRNRDTQETQYF.

The V call is TRBV10-2, the J call TRBJ2-7; no clear D gene. Germline CDR1 reads WSHSY; CDR2 reads SAAADI. This CDR3 spans 14 amino acids. V was clipped by 6 bases and J by 5 bases, with 17 bases between them. The chain's CDR3 is CASRVRFRNDEQYF. The DNA for the CDR3 is TGCGCCAGCAGGGTCAGGTTCCGTAACGACGAGCAGTACTTC.

This clone has only a few counts. The rearrangement links TRBV19 to TRBJ2-1; the match to TRBD2 covers 11 bases. V dropped 6 bases and J dropped 7; count of bases not matched to a gene: 14. CDR3 length: 17 residues. Germline V gene lookup returns CDR1 LNHDA and CDR2 SQIVND (reference sequence). The CDR3 here is CASRERSGRVVRNEQFF. The CDR3, as DNA: TGTGCCAGTAGGGAACGTAGCGGGAGGGTTGTAAGGAATGAGCAGTTCTTC.

The gene calls are TRBV6-6 and TRBJ2-7; D unresolved. V was cut by 6 bases and J by 1 base, with 10 bases left in between. This CDR3 has 13 amino acids. Germline CDR1 reads MNHNY; CDR2 reads SVGAGI (reference sequence). Here the CDR3 DNA reads TGTGCCAGCAGAGGCCTGAGATCCTACGAGCAGTACTTC. Its translation is CASRGLRSYEQYF.

This clone was found a few times. Within the sample, other DNA sequences also encode this same CDR3. The chain carries TRBV4-3 and TRBJ2-5, with D uncertain. Looked up from germline, CDR1 is LGHNA and CDR2 is YSLEER. V lost 0 bases, J lost 3 bases, and 5 bases lay in between. The CDR3 contains 13 residues. The CDR3 DNA follows: TGCGCCAGCAGCCAAGACAGAAAAGAGACCCAGTACTTC. It is translated as CASSQDRKETQYF.

This clone was counted ten times or more. V and J are TRBV13 and TRBJ2-3; no reliable D call. Deletions cut 1 base from V and 8 bases from J, with 13 bases between. This CDR3 is 14 amino acids long. CDR1 is PRHDT and CDR2 is FYEKMQ in the germline V gene (reference sequence). The CDR3 loop reads CASSLEVQPGTQYF. CDR3 bases: TGTGCCAGCAGCTTAGAAGTCCAACCGGGTACGCAGTATTTT.

V gene TRBV7-2 combines with J gene TRBJ2-3; 9 bases line up with TRBD2. The CDR3 contains 17 residues. Germline V lookup: CDR1 SGHTA, CDR2 FQGNSA. V dropped 5 bases and J dropped 2; count of bases not matched to a gene: 11. As DNA, the CDR3 is TGTGCCAGCAGCCCCCTAGGCGGGAGGGCCATCACAGATACGCAGTATTTT. This translates into CASSPLGGRAITDTQYF.

This clone turned up a few times. V gene TRBV9 combines with J gene TRBJ2-1; 7 nucleotides line up with TRBD1. V was pared by 4 bases and J by 6 bases, with 4 bases of the junction left unmatched. CDR1 and CDR2 from the germline V gene are SGDLS and YYNGEE. The CDR3 has 13 residues. CDR3 sequence (DNA): TGTGCCAGCAGCATACGACAGGGCAATGAGCAGTTCTTC. Its translation is CASSIRQGNEQFF.

This clone was seen many times. This chain uses TRBV7-2 with TRBJ2-1, with 7 bases lining up with TRBD2. The CDR3 extends over 15 amino acids. Trimming cost V 4 bases and J 4 bases; bases outside gene matches: 7. The germline CDR1 and CDR2 sequences are SGHTA and FQGNSA. The CDR3 nucleotides are TGTGCCAGCAGCTCCGGGACTACGGTTTACAATGAGCAGTTCTTC. Protein sequence: CASSSGTTVYNEQFF.

The rearrangement links TRBV30 to TRBJ2-2; 10 bases match TRBD2. This CDR3 region has 21 residues. Germline V gene sequence: CDR1 GTSNPN, CDR2 SVGIG (reference sequence). Losses at the gene ends were 2 bases for V and 3 bases for J; bases not matched to a gene: 21. The CDR3 spells CAWSFLAGDFRGSHDTGELFF. CDR3 bases: TGTGCCTGGAGTTTCCTAGCGGGAGATTTTCGAGGTTCCCATGACACCGGGGAGCTGTTTTTT.

This chain connects TRBV27 to TRBJ1-3, with D perhaps TRBD1 (5 bases). Trimming took off 6 bases at V and 8 bases at J, with 17 bases between the two ends. CDR3 length: 14 residues. CDR1 and CDR2 from the germline V gene are MNHEY and SMNVEV (reference sequence). The CDR3 reads CASRTWGPPDTIYF. The CDR3, as DNA: TGTGCCAGCAGGACCTGGGGCCCGCCAGACACCATATATTTT.

This clone occurred a few times. The chain recombines TRBV21-1 with TRBJ2-1; the table's D gene call, TRBD1, was not cross checked with the DNA. TRBV21-1 is termed a pseudogene. The CDR3 has 16 amino acids. CDR3 protein: CASSPHPGQGNNEQFF. The CDR3 DNA is TGTGCCAGCAGCCCTCACCCGGGACAGGGAAACAATGAGCAGTTCTTC.

This clone has only a few counts. The J gene is TRBJ2-7, the V gene TRBV29-1; D may correspond to TRBD1 or TRBD2 (5 bases each). The V end was cut by 6 bases, the J end by 3 bases, with 21 bases between. This CDR3 has 15 amino acids. The V gene's germline CDR1 is SQVTM and CDR2 ANQGSEA. This CDR3 is CSVDNPRDGHYEQYF. CDR3 nucleotide sequence: TGCAGCGTAGATAACCCCCGGGACGGACACTACGAGCAGTACTTC.

This clone occurred a few times. The chain uses TRBV2 and TRBJ2-2, with D possibly being TRBD2 (6 bases). V was trimmed by 6 bases and J by 6 bases, leaving 14 bases between them. The germline V gene encodes CDR1 SNHLY and CDR2 FYNNEI. This CDR3 has 14 residues. The CDR3 bases are TGTGCCAGCAGCCGGGACTCTATGTCCGGGGAGCTGTTTTTT. Encoded protein: CASSRDSMSGELFF.

The chain is built from TRBV29-1 and TRBJ2-6; 7 bases are a match to TRBD2. CDR3 size: 13 residues. V lost 8 bases, J lost 0 bases, and 1 base stayed unmatched. From germline, CDR1 is SQVTM and CDR2 ANQGSEA. The DNA for the CDR3 is TGCAGCACGGGGGGCTCTGGGGCCAACGTCCTGACTTTC. Protein: CSTGGSGANVLTF.

V usage is TRBV29-1 and J usage is TRBJ2-3; D is possibly TRBD1 (5 bases). Deletions cut 3 bases from V and 4 bases from J, with 17 bases between. The germline gives CDR1 SQVTM, CDR2 ANQGSEA. This CDR3 has 15 amino acids. CDR3 protein: CSVEEQGTAADTQYF. The CDR3 DNA reads as TGCAGCGTTGAGGAGCAGGGAACGGCGGCAGATACGCAGTATTTT.

This clone was counted ten times or more. The gene calls are TRBV2 and TRBJ2-6, with a weak D call TRBD2 (6 bases). V lost 2 bases to trimming and J lost 0 bases, with 14 bases between them. The length of the CDR3 is 18 residues. Germline loops: CDR1 SNHLY, CDR2 FYNNEI. CDR3 sequence reads: CASSEYWGGTSGANVLTF. In nucleotides, the CDR3 is TGTGCCAGCAGTGAATACTGGGGAGGTACCTCTGGGGCCAACGTCCTGACTTTC.

The chain couples TRBV30 to TRBJ1-2; D gene unclear. Trimming removed 3 bases at V and 0 bases at J, with 8 bases between. In germline, CDR1 is GTSNPN, CDR2 SVGIG (reference sequence). This CDR3 contains 13 residues. CDR3 nucleotides: TGTGCCTGGAGCCCAACAGCTAACTATGGCTACACCTTC. Its protein product is CAWSPTANYGYTF.

Here the CDR3 reads CSVGGGTNTGELFF. DNA for the CDR3: TGCAGCGTCGGCGGGGGAACGAACACCGGGGAGCTGTTTTTT. V and J are TRBV29-1 and TRBJ2-2; 7 nucleotides agree with TRBD2. Germline V gene sequence: CDR1 SQVTM, CDR2 ANQGSEA. This CDR3 spans 14 amino acids. V lost 6 bases and J lost 0; bases outside the gene matches: 4.

This clone came up a few times. This sequence joins TRBV29-1 and TRBJ2-1, with 8 bases fitting TRBD2. Trimming removed 5 bases from V and 8 bases from J; junction bases left unmatched: 8. The V gene's germline CDR1 is SQVTM and CDR2 ANQGSEA. CDR3 size: 13 residues. The CDR3 sequence is CSVLRAAGDEQFF. For the CDR3, the DNA is TGCAGCGTTCTAAGGGCAGCGGGAGATGAGCAGTTCTTC.

This rearrangement joins TRBV11-2 to TRBJ2-1, with TRBD2 matching 7 bases. CDR1 and CDR2 from the germline V gene are SGHAT and FQNNGV. This CDR3 is 14 amino acids long. J was trimmed by 6 bases and V by 3 bases; bases with no gene match: 5. DNA for the CDR3: TGTGCCAGCAGCTTGAGCGGGACGGGCAATGAGCAGTTCTTC. Translated: CASSLSGTGNEQFF.

The chain links TRBV27 to TRBJ2-1; 11 positions agree with TRBD2. The CDR3 extends over 15 amino acids. Germline assignment: CDR1 MNHEY and CDR2 SMNVEV (reference sequence). With 7 bases clipped from V and 8 bases from J, the junction kept 10 bases outside the gene matches. CDR3: CASTDSGRAYDEQFF. Here the CDR3 DNA reads TGTGCCAGCACGGATAGCGGGAGGGCCTATGATGAGCAGTTCTTC.

This clone was seen a few times. The genes are TRBV15 and TRBJ2-5, with TRBD2 matching over 10 bases. In germline, CDR1 is LNHNV, CDR2 YYDKDF (reference sequence). This CDR3 is 18 amino acids long. V shed 0 bases, J shed 5 bases, and the junction held 12 bases outside the gene matches. For the CDR3, the DNA is TGTGCCACCAGCAGAGAAAGTTTAAGCGGGAGGGCCATGGAGACCCAGTACTTC. Translated, it gives CATSRESLSGRAMETQYF. The entire variable domain, with the rest obtained from reference TRBV15 and TRBJ2-5, is as follows: DAMVIQNPRYQVTQFGKPVTLSCSQTLNHNVMYWYQQKSSQAPKLLFHYYDKDFNNEADTPDNFQSRRPNTSFCFLDIRSPGLGDTAMYLCATSRESLSGRAMETQYFGPGTRLLVL.

V and J are TRBV27 and TRBJ2-7; the D gene could be TRBD1 or TRBD2 (6 bases each). V was pared by 1 base and J by 3 bases, with 13 bases between. CDR3 length equals 15 residues. CDR1 and CDR2 from the germline V gene are MNHEY and SMNVEV (reference sequence). The CDR3 sequence is CASSLYGGPYYEQYF. In DNA, the CDR3 is TGTGCCAGCAGTTTATACGGGGGCCCTTACTACGAGCAGTACTTC.

This clone was seen only a few times. The rearrangement joins TRBV7-2 to TRBJ2-5; TRBD2 matches 10 bases. V shed 3 bases, J shed 4 bases, and the junction held 5 bases outside the gene matches. CDR3 length: 15 residues. Germline CDR1 SGHTA, CDR2 FQGNSA. The CDR3 loop is CASSFPGLAVETQYF. CDR3 coding DNA: TGTGCCAGCAGCTTTCCCGGACTAGCGGTAGAGACCCAGTACTTC.

The genes are TRBV19 and TRBJ2-3; 11 positions match TRBD2. The germline gives CDR1 LNHDA, CDR2 SQIVND (reference sequence). CDR3 length: 16 residues. Germline trimming cut 4 bases from V and 4 bases from J; bases unmatched to any gene: 7. In DNA form, the CDR3 reads TGTGCCAGTAGTACCTTACTAGCGGGAGTTGCAGATACGCAGTATTTT. This gives the protein CASSTLLAGVADTQYF.

The genes are TRBV29-1 and TRBJ1-1, with a weak D call TRBD1 (5 bases). Trimming left V 1 base short and J 3 bases short, with 12 bases between. The CDR3 is made up of 14 amino acids. Germline loops: CDR1 SQVTM, CDR2 ANQGSEA. For the CDR3, the DNA is TGCAGCGTTGAAGGGGCCCGGGGCGACACTGAAGCTTTCTTT. Translated: CSVEGARGDTEAFF.